This T cell receptor beta chain was documented in a study of regulatory dendritic cells for organ transplantation. FACS sorted CD4+ or CD8+ T cells into CD45RA+ naive and CD45RO+ memory. Data came from immunoSEQ multiplex PCR; TCRdb stores just in-frame clones and leaves some out. The table includes some 35,000 clones, 80% to 95% detected once. A word on this clone: Its antigen is currently unknown.

Overall study results and limits: Memory T cells were less diverse than naive, with memory CD8+ most oligoclonal. Memory CD8+ clonal expansion seemed more limited with regulatory than mature dendritic cells.

This TCR derives from a human donor in good health. Sequencing was done on a sample of naive CD8+ T cells from blood. The subset is: CD45RA+ naive T cells.

CDR3 bases: TGTGCCAGCAGCGTAGGAAACTCTGGAAACACCATATATTTT. Translating gives CASSVGNSGNTIYF. V usage is TRBV9 and J usage is TRBJ1-3, with unresolved D. V was clipped by 0 bases and J by 0 bases, with 4 bases between them. CDR1 and CDR2 from the germline V gene are SGDLS and YYNGEE. This CDR3 comprises 14 residues.